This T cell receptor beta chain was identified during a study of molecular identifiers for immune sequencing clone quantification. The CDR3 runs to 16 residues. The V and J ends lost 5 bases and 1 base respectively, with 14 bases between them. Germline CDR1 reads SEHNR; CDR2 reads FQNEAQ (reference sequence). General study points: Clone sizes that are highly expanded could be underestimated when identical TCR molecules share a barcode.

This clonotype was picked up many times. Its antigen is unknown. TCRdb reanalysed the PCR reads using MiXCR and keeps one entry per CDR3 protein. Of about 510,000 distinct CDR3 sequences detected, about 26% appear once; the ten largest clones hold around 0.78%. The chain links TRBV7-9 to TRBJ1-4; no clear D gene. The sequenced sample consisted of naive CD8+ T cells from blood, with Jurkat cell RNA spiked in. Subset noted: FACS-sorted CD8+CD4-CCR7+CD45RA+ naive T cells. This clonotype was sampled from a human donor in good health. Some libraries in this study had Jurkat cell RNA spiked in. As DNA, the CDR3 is TGTGCCAGCAGCCCCGGTCTCGGAGGAACTAATGAAAAACTGTTTTTT. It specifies CASSPGLGGTNEKLFF.